Included here is one T cell receptor beta chain sequence, with context. Antigen specificity is unknown. The data were obtained in a study of OX40 agonist ivuxolimab in advanced cancers. Study background: The dose-escalation cohort had hepatocellular carcinoma, melanoma, renal cell or head and neck cancer. Three dose-escalation patients had partial responses: one with hepatocellular carcinoma and two with cutaneous melanoma. The study's findings and limits: Partial responders dosed at 0.1-3.0 mg/kg displayed clonal expansion ranking among the lowest.

Repertoires were generated with immunoSEQ multiplex PCR, while TCRdb's copy carries only in-frame clones and drops some. Of about 98,000 clones listed, around 85% are singletons. The V gene's germline CDR1 is SGHNT and CDR2 YENEEA. V dropped 0 bases and J dropped 5 bases, with 7 bases sitting between them. CDR3 length equals 14 residues. J is TRBJ2-2 and V is TRBV11-3; D unresolved. This clonotype originated in an adult with an advanced solid tumor such as melanoma, head and neck, liver or kidney cancer. Source: CD4+ or CD8+ T cells sorted from blood, taken in a trial of the OX40 agonist ivuxolimab. Here the CDR3 reads CASSLETLTGELFF. The CDR3 DNA reads as TGTGCCAGCAGCTTAGAGACACTAACCGGGGAGCTGTTTTTT.